This T cell receptor (beta chain) was recorded in a study of T cells expressing NK-cell markers. In the study overall: TCR beta repertoires came from sorted CD3+CD56+NKG2C+, CD3+CD56+NKG2C- and CD3+CD56-NKG2C+ T cells. Seven HCMV-seropositive donors and one seronegative donor made up the eight sequenced donors. The study, taken as a whole, reports: In a group of about 6 donors, dominant NKG2C+ clonotypes represented 1.0-7.0% of CD8+ T cells.

Generation of TCR beta cDNA was performed by 5'RACE template switching incorporating UMIs. TCRdb processed the 5' RACE reads again and assigns one entry to each CDR3 protein, with no DNA. In all, the sample yields 300,000 to 500,000 distinct CDR3 sequences. For this clonotype: Its specificity is unknown.

This CDR3 spans 16 amino acids. Germline lookup yields CDR1 LNHNV and CDR2 YYDKDF (reference sequence). The sequencing input was blood T cells: a sorted CD56 or NKG2C T cell subset, CD4+ or CD8+ T cells, or bulk PBMC T cells (not recorded which). The chain is built from TRBV15 and TRBJ1-4. The receptor was isolated from a woman in her fifties or sixties in good health. CDR3 sequence: CATSRGRDSGSEKLFF.